These T cell receptor beta chains were read from a single sample in a study of T-cell reconstitution after alpha-beta-depleted transplantation in children. From the PCR reads, TCRdb called clonotypes with MiXCR, one entry per CDR3 protein. Here the sample spans under 450,000 distinct CDR3 sequences, under 20% being singletons. Sample: PBMCs, mostly from graft donor cells, taken 360 days after TCRalphabeta/CD19-depleted stem cell transplant. The source is a boy under three years old who had a stem cell transplant for Wiskott-Aldrich syndrome, so the T cells may come from the graft donor. The CDR3 runs from the conserved cysteine through the conserved F or W. Each record gives: J gene, D gene, CDR3 length, clone size, V gene, CDR3 protein, CDR3 DNA. D genes are given only for firm matches. The listing skips clone size in some rows; elsewhere it reads once, few, many or a size class.

>TRBJ2-1|TRBD1|15|.|TRBV7-2
CASRYRGGGYNEQFF
TGTGCCAGCAGATACAGGGGTGGGGGCTACAATGAGCAGTTCTTC
>TRBJ2-7|.|14|.|TRBV4-2
CASSQDWRSYEQYF
TGTGCCAGCAGCCAAGATTGGCGATCCTACGAGCAGTACTTC
>TRBJ2-1|.|11|few|TRBV24-1
CATKGYNEQFF
TGTGCCACCAAAGGCTACAATGAGCAGTTCTTC
>TRBJ2-1|.|14|.|TRBV29-1
CSDGDMSSYNEQFF
TGCAGTGACGGTGACATGAGCTCCTACAATGAGCAGTTCTTC
>TRBJ2-7|.|16|few|TRBV12-3/TRBV12-4
CASSPHSSSRRFEQYF
TGTGCCAGCAGTCCGCACAGCTCCTCAAGGAGGTTTGAGCAGTACTTC
>TRBJ2-7|.|13|few|TRBV5-1
CASSGDNSYEQYF
TGCGCCAGCAGCGGGGACAACTCCTACGAGCAGTACTTC
>TRBJ2-5|.|13|.|TRBV29-1
CSVAGGYVETQYF
TGCAGCGTTGCAGGGGGGTATGTCGAGACCCAGTACTTC
>TRBJ2-1|TRBD1|14|few|TRBV7-2
CASSLETGYNEQFF
TGTGCCAGCAGCTTAGAGACAGGGTACAATGAGCAGTTCTTC
>TRBJ2-1|.|15|many|TRBV5-1
CASSLAGGRYNEQFF
TGCGCCAGCAGCTTGGCCGGGGGCCGCTACAATGAGCAGTTCTTC
>TRBJ1-1|.|12|.|TRBV28
CASSPGPTEAFF
TGTGCCAGCAGCCCGGGACCCACTGAAGCTTTCTTT
>TRBJ2-7|.|12|.|TRBV6-5
CASSYWRGEQYF
TGTGCCAGCAGTTACTGGCGTGGCGAGCAGTACTTC
>TRBJ2-5|.|14|.|TRBV4-1
CASSQVEGFETQYF
TGCGCCAGCAGCCAAGTCGAGGGGTTTGAGACCCAGTACTTC
>TRBJ1-1|.|15|.|TRBV19
CASSISGGRGTEAFF
TGTGCCAGTAGTATATCTGGAGGTCGGGGCACTGAAGCTTTCTTT
>TRBJ2-5|TRBD1|13|.|TRBV25-1
CASSHRGQVTQYF
TGTGCCAGCAGTCACAGGGGGCAAGTGACCCAGTACTTC
>TRBJ1-1|.|14|.|TRBV12-3/TRBV12-4
CASSLKGTNTEAFF
TGTGCCAGCAGTTTGAAGGGAACGAACACTGAAGCTTTCTTT
>TRBJ2-2|.|16|.|TRBV4-3
CASSQELGTNTGELFF
TGCGCCAGCAGCCAAGAATTGGGGACTAACACCGGGGAGCTGTTTTTT
>TRBJ2-4|.|11|few|TRBV12-3/TRBV12-4
CASSKGNIQYF
TGTGCCAGCAGTAAGGGGAACATTCAGTACTTC
>TRBJ2-1|TRBD2|15|few|TRBV9
CASTMGLAGVNEQFF
TGTGCCAGCACCATGGGACTAGCGGGAGTGAATGAGCAGTTCTTC
>TRBJ2-2|TRBD2|17|.|TRBV9
CASSVAPGLAGDGELFF
TGTGCCAGCAGCGTAGCCCCGGGACTAGCGGGGGACGGGGAGCTGTTTTTT
>TRBJ2-3|TRBD1|14|.|TRBV20-1
CSAYRGQGTDTQYF
TGCAGTGCTTATCGGGGACAGGGGACAGATACGCAGTATTTT
>TRBJ2-7|.|15|.|TRBV28
CASSLVGRVPYEQYF
TGTGCCAGCAGTTTAGTAGGCAGGGTTCCCTACGAGCAGTACTTC
>TRBJ2-5|.|13|few|TRBV29-1
CSVEGRAQETQYF
TGCAGCGTTGAGGGACGGGCACAAGAGACCCAGTACTTC
>TRBJ1-1|TRBD1|15|.|TRBV5-1
CASRPGRDRNTEAFF
TGCGCCAGCAGGCCCGGCAGGGACAGGAACACTGAAGCTTTCTTT
>TRBJ2-2|.|16|.|TRBV7-9
CASSFPEQGLTGELFF
TGTGCCAGCAGCTTTCCCGAACAGGGTCTCACCGGGGAGCTGTTTTTT
>TRBJ2-4|TRBD2|15|many|TRBV7-2
CASSLTSGGRNIQYF
TGTGCCAGCAGCCTGACTAGCGGGGGGAGAAACATTCAGTACTTC